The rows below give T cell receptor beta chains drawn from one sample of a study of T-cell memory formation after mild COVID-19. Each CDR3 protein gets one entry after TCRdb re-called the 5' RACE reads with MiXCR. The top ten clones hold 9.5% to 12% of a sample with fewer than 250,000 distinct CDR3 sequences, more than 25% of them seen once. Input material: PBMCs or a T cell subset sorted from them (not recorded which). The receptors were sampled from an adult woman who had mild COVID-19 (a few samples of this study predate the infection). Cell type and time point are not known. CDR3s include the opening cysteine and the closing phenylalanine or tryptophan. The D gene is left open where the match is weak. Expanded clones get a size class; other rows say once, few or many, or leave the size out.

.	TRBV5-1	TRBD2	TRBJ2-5	CASSPGTSGNGETQYF	TGCGCCAGCAGCCCTGGGACTAGCGGGAACGGGGAGACCCAGTACTTC
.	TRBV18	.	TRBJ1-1	CASSPNSHSEAFF	TGTGCCAGCTCACCGAACTCACACAGTGAAGCTTTCTTT
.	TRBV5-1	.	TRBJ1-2	CASSRPGTDYGYTF	TGCGCCAGCAGCCGCCCCGGGACGGACTATGGCTACACCTTC
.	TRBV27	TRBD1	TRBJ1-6	CASSISGTVNSPLHF	TGTGCCAGCAGTATATCCGGGACAGTAAATTCACCCCTCCACTTT
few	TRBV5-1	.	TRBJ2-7	CASSLVMGSSYEQYF	TGCGCCAGCAGCTTGGTCATGGGGAGCTCCTACGAGCAGTACTTC
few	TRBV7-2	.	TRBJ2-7	CASSSAGSRLLDEQYF	TGTGCCAGCAGCTCCGCCGGGAGCCGTTTATTAGACGAGCAGTACTTC
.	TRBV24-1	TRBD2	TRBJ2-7	CATSDPGTSGYEQYF	TGTGCCACCAGTGACCCTGGGACTAGCGGATACGAGCAGTACTTC
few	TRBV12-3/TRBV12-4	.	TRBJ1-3	CASIGRQGNTIYF	TGTGCCAGCATTGGGAGACAGGGAAACACCATATATTTT
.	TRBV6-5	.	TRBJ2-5	CASSRESQETQYF	TGTGCCAGCAGCCGCGAGTCGCAAGAGACCCAGTACTTC
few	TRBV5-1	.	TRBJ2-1	CASSLEEMQFF	TGCGCCAGCAGCTTGGAGGAAATGCAGTTCTTC
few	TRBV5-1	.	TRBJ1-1	CASSLGGRGPEAFF	TGCGCCAGCAGCTTGGGGGGCCGGGGGCCTGAAGCTTTCTTT
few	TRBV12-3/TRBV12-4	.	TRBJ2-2	CASSRQVNTGELFF	TGTGCCAGCAGCCGACAGGTGAACACCGGGGAGCTGTTTTTT
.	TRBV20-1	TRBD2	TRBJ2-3	CSATGASGGRSTDTQYF	TGCAGTGCTACTGGGGCTAGCGGGGGGCGAAGCACAGATACGCAGTATTTT
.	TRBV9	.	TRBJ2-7	CASGSGITYEQYF	TGTGCCAGCGGGTCGGGGATCACCTACGAGCAGTACTTC
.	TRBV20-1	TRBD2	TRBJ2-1	CSARVFTSGSSNEQFF	TGCAGTGCTAGAGTTTTTACTAGCGGGAGTAGCAATGAGCAGTTCTTC
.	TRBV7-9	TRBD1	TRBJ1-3	CASRPTGSGNTIYF	TGTGCCAGCAGACCGACAGGGTCGGGAAACACCATATATTTT
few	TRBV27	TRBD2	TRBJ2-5	CASSHLAGGQETQYF	TGTGCCAGCAGTCATCTAGCGGGAGGTCAAGAGACCCAGTACTTC
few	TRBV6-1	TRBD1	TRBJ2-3	CASLDRGLGSDTQYF	TGTGCCAGCTTAGACAGGGGGTTGGGGTCAGATACGCAGTATTTT
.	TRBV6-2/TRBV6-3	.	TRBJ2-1	CASSTRQLQFF	TGTGCCAGCAGCACCCGACAGCTGCAGTTCTTC
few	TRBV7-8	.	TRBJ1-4	CASSPGVNEKLFF	TGTGCCAGCAGCCCGGGGGTAAATGAAAAACTGTTTTTT
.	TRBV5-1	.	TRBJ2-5	CASSFRRGETQYF	TGCGCCAGCAGCTTCCGGCGGGGAGAGACCCAGTACTTC
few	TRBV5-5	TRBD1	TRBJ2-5	CASRKYQTGTAYQETQYF	TGTGCCAGCAGAAAGTACCAAACCGGGACAGCGTACCAAGAGACCCAGTACTTC
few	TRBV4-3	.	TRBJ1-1	CASSPGLFTEAFF	TGCGCCAGCAGCCCGGGACTTTTCACTGAAGCTTTCTTT
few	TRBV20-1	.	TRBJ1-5	CSARDHDTWDQPQHF	TGCAGTGCTAGAGATCATGACACTTGGGATCAGCCCCAGCATTTT
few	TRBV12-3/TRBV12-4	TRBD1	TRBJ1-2	CASRSTGQGRDGYTF	TGTGCCAGCAGATCCACAGGACAGGGGAGAGATGGCTACACCTTC
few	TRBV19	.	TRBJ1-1	CASSKHTQGGNTEAFF	TGTGCCAGTAGCAAACACACGCAGGGAGGGAACACTGAAGCTTTCTTT
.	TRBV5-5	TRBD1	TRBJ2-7	CASSSGQGRGYEQYF	TGTGCCAGCAGCTCCGGACAGGGCCGAGGGTACGAGCAGTACTTC
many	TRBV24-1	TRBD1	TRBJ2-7	CATSDTGGSYDEQYF	TGTGCCACCAGTGATACAGGGGGGTCCTACGACGAGCAGTACTTC
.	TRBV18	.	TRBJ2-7	CASSPLGGGFQYF	TGTGCCAGCTCACCACTCGGGGGCGGTTTTCAGTACTTC
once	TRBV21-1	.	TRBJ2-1	CASSKDWVRSRLGYNEQFF	TGTGCCAGCAGCAAAGATTGGGTCAGGTCGAGGCTTGGGTACAATGAGCAGTTCTTC
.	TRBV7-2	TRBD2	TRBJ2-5	CASSLGTSSGRGETQYF	TGTGCCAGCAGCCTCGGGACTAGTTCGGGGAGGGGTGAGACCCAGTACTTC
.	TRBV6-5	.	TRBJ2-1	CASSYSHPGTFSYNEQFF	TGTGCCAGCAGTTACTCCCATCCCGGGACATTCTCCTACAATGAGCAGTTCTTC
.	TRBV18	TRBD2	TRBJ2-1	CASSPGLADGNEQFF	TGTGCCAGCTCACCGGGACTAGCGGATGGGAATGAGCAGTTCTTC
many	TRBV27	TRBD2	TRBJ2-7	CASSLAGVYEQYF	TGTGCCAGCAGTCTAGCGGGAGTGTACGAGCAGTACTTC
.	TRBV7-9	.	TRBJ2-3	CASSLLGVDTDTQYF	TGTGCCAGCAGCTTATTGGGAGTGGACACAGATACGCAGTATTTT
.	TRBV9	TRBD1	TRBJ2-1	CASSVGRDRITDEQFF	TGTGCCAGCAGCGTAGGACGGGACAGGATTACGGATGAGCAGTTCTTC
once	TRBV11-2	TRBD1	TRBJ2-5	CASSLEGGTGSWQTQYF	TGTGCCAGCAGCTTAGAGGGAGGGACAGGGTCTTGGCAGACCCAGTACTTC
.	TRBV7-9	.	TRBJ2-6	CASSFASGANVLTF	TGTGCCAGCAGCTTTGCCTCAGGGGCCAACGTCCTGACTTTC
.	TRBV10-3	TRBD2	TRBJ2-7	CAISLPHMTSGGPYEQYF	TGTGCCATCAGCCTTCCCCATATGACTAGCGGGGGGCCTTACGAGCAGTACTTC
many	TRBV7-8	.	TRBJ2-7	CASSSRVGFYEQYF	TGTGCCAGCAGCTCGCGGGTAGGGTTCTACGAGCAGTACTTC
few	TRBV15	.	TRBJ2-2	CATSRDYRGRRTGELFF	TGTGCCACCAGCAGAGATTATCGGGGGCGTCGGACCGGGGAGCTGTTTTTT
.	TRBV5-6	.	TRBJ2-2	CASSIGQNTGELFF	TGTGCCAGCAGCATCGGACAGAACACCGGGGAGCTGTTTTTT
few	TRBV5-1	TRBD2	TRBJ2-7	CASRPATSGNLYEQYF	TGCGCCAGCCGCCCCGCGACTAGCGGGAATCTCTACGAGCAGTACTTC
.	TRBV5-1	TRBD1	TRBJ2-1	CASSLEGQGTNEQFF	TGCGCCAGCAGCTTGGAGGGACAGGGAACTAATGAGCAGTTCTTC
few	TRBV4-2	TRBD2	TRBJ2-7	CASSQLGTSGRGYEQYF	TGTGCCAGCAGCCAATTAGGGACTAGCGGGAGAGGCTACGAGCAGTACTTC
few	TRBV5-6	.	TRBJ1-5	CASTARGRINQPQHF	TGTGCCAGCACCGCGAGGGGACGGATCAATCAGCCCCAGCATTTT
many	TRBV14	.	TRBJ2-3	CASSPPWGEITDTQYF	TGTGCCAGCAGCCCCCCCTGGGGCGAAATCACAGATACGCAGTATTTT
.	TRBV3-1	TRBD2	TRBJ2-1	CASSHSSERELAGQNEQFF	TGTGCCAGCAGCCACTCATCAGAAAGGGAACTAGCGGGACAAAATGAGCAGTTCTTC
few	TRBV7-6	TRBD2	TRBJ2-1	CASSLEAGGIYHEQFF	TGTGCCAGCAGCTTAGAAGCGGGGGGCATTTACCATGAGCAGTTCTTC
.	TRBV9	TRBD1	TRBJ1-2	CASSVGTAANYGYTF	TGTGCCAGCAGCGTCGGGACAGCAGCTAACTATGGCTACACCTTC
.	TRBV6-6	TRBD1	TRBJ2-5	CASSLTGGWEETQYF	TGTGCCAGCAGTCTCACAGGGGGCTGGGAAGAGACCCAGTACTTC
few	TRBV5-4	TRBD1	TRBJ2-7	CASTLSGGATGIAYEQYF	TGTGCCAGCACACTCTCTGGGGGTGCGACAGGGATAGCCTACGAGCAGTACTTC